The 20 T cell receptor beta chains below were found in one sample sequenced in a study of blood T cell repertoires in COVID-19. Method: immunoSEQ multiplex PCR; TCRdb's copy keeps in-frame clones and lacks some. The repertoire consists of about 500,000 clones, with roughly nine tenths occurring once and the leading ten covering about 0.7%. The sample consisted of PBMCs or T cells enriched from blood (not recorded which). The receptors derive from a woman in her late teens or twenties who had recovered from COVID-19.

The gene calls are TRBV7-2 and TRBJ2-5, with 7 bases fitting TRBD2. CDR1 is SGHTA, CDR2 FQGNSA, per germline. This CDR3 spans 16 amino acids. With V trimmed by 0 bases and J by 5 bases, 9 bases remained unmatched. The DNA for the CDR3 is TGTGCCAGCAGCTTAGCCTCAAGCGGGGAGGGGGAGACCCAGTACTTC. Amino acids: CASSLASSGEGETQYF.

This chain uses TRBV2 with TRBJ2-3; maybe TRBD1 (5 bases). V gave up 7 bases and J gave up 0 bases, with 8 bases separating them. Germline CDR1 reads SNHLY; CDR2 reads FYNNEI. This CDR3 contains 13 residues. CDR3 bases: TGTGCCAGCATAGGACAAAGCACAGATACGCAGTATTTT. This codes for CASIGQSTDTQYF.

This sequence joins TRBV7-2 and TRBJ2-7; D perhaps matches TRBD2 (7 bases). Between the trimmed V and J ends, which lost 1 base and 3 bases, there was a span of 13 bases. Germline CDR1 SGHTA, CDR2 FQGNSA. The CDR3 totals 15 residues. The DNA for the CDR3 is TGTGCCAGCAGCTTAGTTGCGGGGGCCGACTACGAGCAGTACTTC. It encodes CASSLVAGADYEQYF.

The chain has TRBV3-1 (or the pseudogene TRBV3-2) and TRBJ1-1; no firm D call. The germline V and J ends were trimmed by 0 bases and 7 bases, with 15 bases remaining between them. Germline V lookup: CDR1 LGHDT, CDR2 YNNKEL (reference sequence). CDR3 length: 15 amino acids. This CDR3 is CASSQDRLYPGEAFF. As DNA, the CDR3 is TGTGCCAGCAGCCAAGATCGACTCTACCCGGGTGAAGCTTTCTTT.

This chain uses TRBV11-2 with TRBJ2-4, with 13 bases identical to TRBD2. The trim removed 5 bases at V and 2 bases at J, leaving 12 bases unmatched. The germline V gene has CDR1 SGHAT and CDR2 FQNNGV. The CDR3 is 19 amino acids. The CDR3 loop is CASSPFTSGGAGSKNIQYF. DNA for the CDR3: TGTGCCAGCAGCCCCTTCACTAGCGGGGGGGCCGGGTCCAAAAACATTCAGTACTTC.

CDR3 in DNA: TGTGCCAGCAGCGTAGATGGCGGGGGGCAGAACACCGGGGAGCTGTTTTTT. This encodes CASSVDGGGQNTGELFF. The chain combines TRBV9 with TRBJ2-2, with 8 bases identical to TRBD2. V gave up 0 bases and J gave up 1 base; unmatched junction bases: 5. CDR1 and CDR2 (germline): SGDLS, YYNGEE. This CDR3 is built from 17 residues.

The V gene is TRBV15, the J gene TRBJ1-4, with TRBD1 as a possible D gene (5 bases). Trimming removed 1 base from V and 7 bases from J, with 19 bases in between. This CDR3 has 17 residues. Germline V gives CDR1 LNHNV, CDR2 YYDKDF (reference sequence). CDR3 protein: CATSRGGEVIESEKLFF. The DNA for the CDR3 is TGTGCCACCAGCAGAGGGGGGGAGGTGATTGAGAGTGAAAAACTGTTTTTT.

The genes are TRBV19 and TRBJ1-1; no firm D call. In germline, CDR1 is LNHDA, CDR2 SQIVND (reference sequence). V was pared by 4 bases and J by 3 bases, with 6 bases between. CDR3 size: 12 residues. The CDR3 coding sequence is TGTGCCAGTAGTAGAACAGACACTGAAGCTTTCTTT. Protein product: CASSRTDTEAFF.

V and J are TRBV5-1 and TRBJ2-7; 8 positions agree with TRBD2. Unmatched junction bases numbered 16, after V lost 9 bases and J lost 5 bases. CDR1 SGHRS and CDR2 YFSETQ come from the germline V gene. The CDR3 loop spans 15 amino acids. The CDR3 nucleotides read TGCGCCACCCAATCAAGCGGGGGCCCCCTTGACGAGCAGTACTTC. This codes for CATQSSGGPLDEQYF.

This clone was observed a handful of times. V usage is TRBV5-4 and J usage is TRBJ1-5, with a possible D match to TRBD1 (5 bases). The CDR3 is 15 amino acids. The V and J ends lost 1 base and 1 base respectively, with 9 bases between them. Germline V gives CDR1 SGHNT, CDR2 YYREEE (reference sequence). The CDR3 bases are TGTGCCAGCAGCTTGCAGGGATCGAGCAATCAGCCCCAGCATTTT. This sequence encodes CASSLQGSSNQPQHF.

The CDR3 nucleotides are TGCAGCGTTGGGTCTTACAGGGGGGGCAGCGGGGAGCTGTTTTTT. This codes for CSVGSYRGGSGELFF. The chain combines TRBV29-1 with TRBJ2-2; tentative D call: TRBD1 (8 bases). The CDR3 sequence is 15 residues long. Trimming stripped 4 bases from V and 7 bases from J, with 19 bases between. From germline, CDR1 is SQVTM and CDR2 ANQGSEA.

V gene TRBV3-1 (or the pseudogene TRBV3-2) combines with J gene TRBJ1-2; D unresolved. V was trimmed by 1 base and J by 4 bases, leaving 10 bases between them. Germline V gives CDR1 LGHDT, CDR2 YNNKEL (reference sequence). CDR3 size: 14 residues. The CDR3 bases are TGTGCCAGCAGCCAAGGATCCGGGTCCTATGGCTACACCTTC. Its protein is CASSQGSGSYGYTF.

This clone appeared once. The chain joins TRBV27 to TRBJ1-2; TRBD1 aligns across 7 bases. With V trimmed by 3 bases and J by 5 bases, 15 bases remained unmatched. In germline, CDR1 is MNHEY, CDR2 SMNVEV (reference sequence). The CDR3 is 17 amino acids. The CDR3 sequence: CASSFNSEPGTEYGYTF. In nucleotides, the CDR3 is TGTGCCAGCAGTTTTAATTCGGAGCCGGGGACAGAATATGGCTACACCTTC.

This chain's CDR3 is CASSRYGRRQGADEQFF. In DNA form, the CDR3 reads TGTGCCAGCTCGAGATACGGTAGGAGACAGGGAGCCGATGAGCAGTTCTTC. The J gene is TRBJ2-1, the V gene TRBV18, with 7 bases aligning to TRBD1. Germline CDR1 and CDR2: KGHSH and LQKENI. CDR3 length: 17 residues. Losses at the gene ends were 6 bases for V and 8 bases for J; bases not matched to a gene: 19.

V usage is TRBV5-1 and J usage is TRBJ2-2; TRBD1 matches 7 bases. This CDR3 contains 15 residues. V lost 0 bases to trimming and J lost 3 bases; unmatched junction nucleotides: 2. The germline V gene encodes CDR1 SGHRS and CDR2 YFSETQ. CDR3: CASSLGGTDTGELFF. The CDR3 DNA follows: TGCGCCAGCAGCTTGGGGGGGACAGACACCGGGGAGCTGTTTTTT.

This chain links TRBV3-1 (or the pseudogene TRBV3-2) with TRBJ1-2; weak D call: TRBD1 (5 bases). This CDR3 is 16 amino acids long. Germline-derived CDR1 and CDR2 are LGHDT and YNNKEL (reference sequence). Trimming removed 4 bases from V and 3 bases from J, with 18 bases in between. CDR3 sequence reads: CASSPLRLDIDYGYTF. Here the CDR3 DNA reads TGTGCCAGCAGCCCATTACGCCTGGACATAGACTATGGCTACACCTTC.

This clone has only a few counts. V gene TRBV5-4 combines with J gene TRBJ2-6; 7 bases match TRBD1. The CDR3 consists of 17 residues. V gave up 5 bases and J gave up 2 bases; unmatched junction bases: 10. Germline values: CDR1 SGHNT, CDR2 YYREEE (reference sequence). The CDR3 DNA is TGTGCCAGCAGTCCCGGGACAGAGCTGACTGGGGCCAACGTCCTGACTTTC. Amino acids: CASSPGTELTGANVLTF. Drawing the rest from reference TRBV5-4 and TRBJ2-6, the complete variable domain is ETGVTQSPTHLIKTRGQQVTLRCSSQSGHNTVSWYQQALGQGPQFIFQYYREEENGRGNFPPRFSGLQFPNYSSELNVNALELDDSALYLCASSPGTELTGANVLTFGAGSRLTVL.

The rearrangement uses TRBV5-1 and TRBJ1-6; D is ambiguous. Trimming left V 0 bases short and J 5 bases short, with 9 bases between. Looked up from germline, CDR1 is SGHRS and CDR2 is YFSETQ. This CDR3 has 15 amino acids. The CDR3 DNA reads TGCGCCAGCAGCTTGGTTGGTCCGGATAATTCACCCCTCCACTTT. Translated, it gives CASSLVGPDNSPLHF.

This clone was counted a single time. The rearrangement links TRBV5-4 to TRBJ2-1; 9 bases line up with TRBD1. The CDR3 runs to 15 residues. V lost 4 bases and J lost 13; bases outside the gene matches: 15. The germline CDR1 and CDR2 sequences are SGHNT and YYREEE (reference sequence). CDR3 bases: TGTGCCAGCAGCCCCGGGACAGGGTTGGATTTCATCCAGTTCTTC. Translation gives CASSPGTGLDFIQFF.

V usage is TRBV28 and J usage is TRBJ1-2, with D uncertain. Germline V gene lookup returns CDR1 MDHEN and CDR2 SYDVKM. Trimming stripped 6 bases from V and 8 bases from J, with 16 bases between. CDR3 size: 13 residues. The CDR3 nucleotides read TGTGCCAGCAGGGGTGAGGGTAGGGCGGGCTACACCTTC. Its protein product is CASRGEGRAGYTF.